Shown below are 3 T cell receptor beta chains from a single sample sequenced in a study of OX40 agonist ivuxolimab in advanced cancers. Sequenced by immunoSEQ multiplex PCR; TCRdb stores in-frame clones only, minus some. The top ten clones hold approximately 2% of a sample with 75,000 to 100,000 clones, around 85% of them seen once. The sequenced sample was CD4+ or CD8+ T cells sorted from blood, obtained in a trial of the OX40 agonist ivuxolimab. The receptor source for this set is an adult with an advanced solid tumor such as melanoma, head and neck, liver or kidney cancer.

The chain recombines TRBV7-2 with TRBJ2-7; possibly TRBD2 for D (5 bases). CDR1 SGHTA and CDR2 FQGNSA come from the germline V gene. V dropped 6 bases and J dropped 1 base, with 7 bases sitting between them. This CDR3 has 12 residues. CDR3 residues: CASSRGSYEQYF. The CDR3 bases are TGTGCCAGCAGTCGGGGATCCTACGAGCAGTACTTC.

The chain has TRBV7-8 and TRBJ2-4, with D tentatively TRBD1 (5 bases). CDR3 length: 16 residues. Trimming took off 1 base at V and 0 bases at J, with 10 bases between the two ends. Germline-derived CDR1 and CDR2 are SGHVS and FQNEAQ. The chain's CDR3 is CASSLDRTLAKNIQYF. For the CDR3, the DNA is TGTGCCAGCAGCTTAGATAGGACACTAGCCAAAAACATTCAGTACTTC.

The gene calls are TRBV6-1 and TRBJ1-5; tentative D call: TRBD1 (6 bases). This CDR3 region has 14 residues. Germline assignment: CDR1 MNHNS and CDR2 SASEGT. Trimming removed 2 bases from V and 8 bases from J, with 13 bases in between. CDR3 DNA: TGTGCCAGCAGTGAATCGGGGGGCGTAGAGCCCCAGCATTTT. It codes for CASSESGGVEPQHF.